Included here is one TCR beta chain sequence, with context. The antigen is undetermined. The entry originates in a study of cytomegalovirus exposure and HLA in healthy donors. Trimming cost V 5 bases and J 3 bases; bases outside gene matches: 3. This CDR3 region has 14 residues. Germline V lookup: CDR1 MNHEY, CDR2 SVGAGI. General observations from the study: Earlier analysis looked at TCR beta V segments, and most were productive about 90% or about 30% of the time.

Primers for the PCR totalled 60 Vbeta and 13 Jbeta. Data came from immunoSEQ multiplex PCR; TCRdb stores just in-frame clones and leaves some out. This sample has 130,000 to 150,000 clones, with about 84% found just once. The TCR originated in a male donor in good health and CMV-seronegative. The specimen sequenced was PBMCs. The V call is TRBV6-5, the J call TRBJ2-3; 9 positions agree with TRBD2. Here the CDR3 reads CASSIGLATDTQYF. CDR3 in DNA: TGTGCCAGCAGTATAGGACTAGCGACAGATACGCAGTATTTT.